This T cell receptor beta chain comes out of a study of T cells in Graves' hyperthyroidism and ophthalmopathy. Study-level information: It was at initial diagnosis, before any treatment, that peripheral blood was collected.

TCR beta CDR3 regions were amplified from RNA transcripts. HTBI primers drove first-round RT-PCR of the TCR CDR3. Via MiXCR, TCRdb re-called the multiplex PCR reads, giving one row per CDR3 protein. The profile shows under 250,000 distinct CDR3 sequences, around 24% of them singletons. Germline loops: CDR1 MNHEY, CDR2 SMNVEV (reference sequence). The CDR3 has 15 residues. V lost 2 bases and J lost 5; bases outside the gene matches: 6. Fresh peripheral blood, 9.5 to 10 ml of it, supplied the PBMCs. The sample holds many counts of this clonotype. The chain combines TRBV27 with TRBJ2-7; 10 bases match TRBD2. The sequencing sample was made of blood. The clonotype was recovered from a woman between 35 and 50 years old with Graves' ophthalmopathy. CDR3: CASSLALAGVNEQYF. In nucleotides, the CDR3 is TGTGCCAGCAGTTTAGCCCTAGCGGGAGTCAACGAGCAGTACTTC.